Listed below are T cell receptor beta chains from one sample, sequenced in a study of cytomegalovirus exposure and HLA in healthy donors. The method was immunoSEQ multiplex PCR; TCRdb's version includes in-frame clones alone and lacks a portion of them. The repertoire holds more than 120,000 clones, around 78% seen once, with 5% to 8% in the top ten. The sample taken for sequencing was PBMCs. The receptors shown here come from a woman between 35 and 50 years old in good health and CMV-seropositive. Both conserved end residues are part of each CDR3. The D gene is left open where the match is weak. Part of the rows lack a size; the others show once, few, many or a class for expanded clones.

TRBJ2-1	TRBD2	NA	TRBV27	TGTGCCAGCAGTAACCCCCCGGGACTAGCGTCAAATGAGCAGTTCTTC	CASSNPPGLASNEQFF
TRBJ1-2	NA	NA	TRBV7-8	TGTGCCAGCAGCTTAAATTCGGCCCCCGGGAGGACTACAACCTTC	CASSLNSAPGRTTTF
TRBJ2-7	NA	NA	TRBV28	TGTGCCAGCAGTTCGCCGGCTAGCCGACACTACGAGCAGTACTTC	CASSSPASRHYEQYF
TRBJ2-1	TRBD2	NA	TRBV28	TGTGCCAGCAGCGTAGCGGGAGGGGACAATGAGCAGTTCTTC	CASSVAGGDNEQFF
TRBJ2-1	NA	NA	TRBV28	TGTGCCAGCAGGCCCACAGGGGACTGGTACAATGAGCAGTTCTTC	CASRPTGDWYNEQFF
TRBJ2-1	TRBD2	NA	TRBV11-2	TGTGCCAGCAGCTTACAACTAGCGGGAGGGCCTGGAGAGCAGTTCTTC	CASSLQLAGGPGEQFF
TRBJ1-2	TRBD1	NA	TRBV5-1	TGCGCCAGCAGCGACCCGGGACAGGGGGCTGGCTACACCTTC	CASSDPGQGAGYTF
TRBJ1-5	NA	NA	TRBV28	TGTGCCAGCAGTTTAACGGCAGGGAAATATAGCAATCAGCCCCAGCATTTT	CASSLTAGKYSNQPQHF
TRBJ2-7	NA	NA	TRBV5-4	TGTGCCAGCAGTTACAACTACGAGCAGTACTTC	CASSYNYEQYF
TRBJ2-3	NA	NA	TRBV5-1	TGCGCCAGCAGCCGTACTACCGGATCAGATACGCAGTATTTT	CASSRTTGSDTQYF
TRBJ1-3	TRBD1	NA	TRBV6-1	TGTGCCAGCAGTGCAAACTTACAGGGGGGGACTGGAAACACCATATATTTT	CASSANLQGGTGNTIYF
TRBJ2-7	TRBD2	NA	TRBV19	TGTGCCAGTAGTCGCGCCGGGACTAGCGGCTACGAGCAGTACTTC	CASSRAGTSGYEQYF
TRBJ2-1	TRBD2	few	TRBV5-1	TGCGCCAGCAGCCTACTACTAGCGGATTCAGGGAATGAGCAGTTCTTC	CASSLLLADSGNEQFF
TRBJ2-2	TRBD2	few	TRBV7-2	TGTGCCAGCAGCTTCTTAGCGGGAGGCACCGGGGAGCTGTTTTTT	CASSFLAGGTGELFF
TRBJ2-7	TRBD2	few	TRBV19	TGTGCCAGTAGTGGGACTAGCGGGAACAACGAGCAGTACTTC	CASSGTSGNNEQYF
TRBJ2-7	TRBD1	NA	TRBV5-1	TGCGCCAGCAGCCCGGGACAGGGAAACTACGAGCAGTACTTC	CASSPGQGNYEQYF
TRBJ2-1	NA	NA	TRBV5-6	TGTGCCAGCAGCTTGGGGTGGGGCGGAGAGCAGTTCTTC	CASSLGWGGEQFF
TRBJ2-7	NA	few	TRBV7-8	TGTGCCAGCAGACAGGGTATCAACGAGCAGTACTTC	CASRQGINEQYF
TRBJ1-1	NA	NA	TRBV18	TGTGCCAGCTCTTGGGCTGCGAACACTGAAGCTTTCTTT	CASSWAANTEAFF
TRBJ1-2	TRBD1	few	TRBV6-5	TGTGCCAGCAGTTACTCGTCGACAGGGGACTATGGCTACACCTTC	CASSYSSTGDYGYTF
TRBJ1-1	NA	once	TRBV18	TGTGCCAGCTCACCATCAGGGTTAGCGACAGCGGGGCAGGAAGCTTTCTTT	CASSPSGLATAGQEAFF
TRBJ2-5	NA	NA	TRBV2	TGTGCCAGCAGTTTAAGCGAGACCCAGTACTTC	CASSLSETQYF
TRBJ2-7	NA	NA	TRBV6-1	TGTGCCAGCCGCAGTACACAGGGTTTATCCTACGAGCAGTACTTC	CASRSTQGLSYEQYF
TRBJ2-2	NA	NA	TRBV5-4	TGTGCCAGCAGTCCAGCGACAGGAGACGAGGAGCTGTTTTTT	CASSPATGDEELFF
TRBJ2-5	TRBD1	NA	TRBV7-9	TGTGCCAGCAGCCTGGGACAGCCCTTTCAGACCCAGTACTTC	CASSLGQPFQTQYF
TRBJ2-3	NA	NA	TRBV4-2	TGTGCCAGCAGCCAGTCACAAGCAGATACGCAGTATTTT	CASSQSQADTQYF
TRBJ1-5	NA	NA	TRBV2	TGTGCCAGCAGTGAAAGGACAGATAATCAGCCCCAGCATTTT	CASSERTDNQPQHF
TRBJ2-5	NA	few	TRBV7-7	TGTGCTAGCAGCCCTCGGGGGGGGACAGAAGAGACCCAGTACTTC	CASSPRGGTEETQYF
TRBJ2-5	NA	NA	TRBV7-2	TGTGCCAGCAGCCCCTCGGAGGAGGTGACCCAGTACTTC	CASSPSEEVTQYF
TRBJ2-1	TRBD2	NA	TRBV5-1	TGCGCCAGCAGCAAAGGGACTAGCGGGCAAAATGAGCAGTTCTTC	CASSKGTSGQNEQFF
TRBJ2-7	TRBD2	NA	TRBV13	TGTGCCAGCAGCTCAAACCAAGCGGGAGGACCCTACGAGCAGTACTTC	CASSSNQAGGPYEQYF
TRBJ2-7	TRBD1	NA	TRBV6-5	TGTGCCAGCAGGCCACAGGGGGTGTCCTACGAGCAGTACTTC	CASRPQGVSYEQYF
TRBJ2-7	NA	NA	TRBV2	TGTGCCAGCGCGATAGGCAGGGCCCCCTACGAGCAGTACTTC	CASAIGRAPYEQYF
TRBJ2-1	NA	NA	TRBV7-9	TGTGCCAGCAGCTCTACGGTCTTTGATGAGCAGTTCTTC	CASSSTVFDEQFF
TRBJ2-3	NA	NA	TRBV20-1	TGCAGTGCTAGACTAGATACGCAGTATTTT	CSARLDTQYF
TRBJ2-1	TRBD2	NA	TRBV5-1	TGCGCCAGCCGGGAGCGGGAGGGCCTCTTGGCCAATGAGCAGTTCTTC	CASREREGLLANEQFF
TRBJ2-7	TRBD2	NA	TRBV19	TGTGCCAGTAGTATAGCTCTAGCGGGAACTCACGAGCAGTACTTC	CASSIALAGTHEQYF
TRBJ2-7	TRBD1	NA	TRBV19	TGTGCCACCTCGGACAGGGGATACGAGCAGTACTTC	CATSDRGYEQYF
TRBJ2-1	TRBD1	few	TRBV19	TGTGCCAGTAGTAGGCAGGGGGCGCGGAATGAGCAGTTCTTC	CASSRQGARNEQFF
TRBJ1-3	NA	NA	TRBV6-5	TGTGCCAGCAGTTCTTTCAGTGGAAACACCATATATTTT	CASSSFSGNTIYF
TRBJ1-1	NA	few	TRBV30	TGTGCCTGGAGTGTAGGGGGACGGAGCACTGAAGCTTTCTTT	CAWSVGGRSTEAFF
TRBJ2-7	NA	NA	TRBV2	TGTGCCATCCCGAGGGACTCCTACGAGCAGTACTTC	CAIPRDSYEQYF
TRBJ2-1	NA	NA	TRBV7-9	TGTGCCAGCAGCCTAGGGACCGACAGCGAGCAGTTCTTC	CASSLGTDSEQFF
TRBJ2-7	NA	NA	TRBV7-9	TGTTCCAGCACCTTACTAGCAGACGAGCAGTACTTC	CSSTLLADEQYF
TRBJ2-7	TRBD2	once	TRBV5-5	TGTGCCAGCAGCTTGTGGCGGGAGAATTCGGATGAGCAGTACTTC	CASSLWRENSDEQYF
TRBJ1-5	NA	NA	TRBV28	TGTGCCAGCAGTTTATATTCAGGCAATCAGCCCCAGCATTTT	CASSLYSGNQPQHF
TRBJ1-2	NA	few	TRBV13	TGTGCCAGCAGCTTCAGGGAATCCTATGGCTACACCTTC	CASSFRESYGYTF
TRBJ2-1	NA	NA	TRBV5-1	TGCGCCAGCAGCGAGACGGGGGAGCAGTTCTTC	CASSETGEQFF
TRBJ2-2	TRBD2	few	TRBV11-2	TGTGCCAGCAGCCCCACTAGCGGGAGAAGAGGCGCCGGGGAGCTGTTTTTT	CASSPTSGRRGAGELFF
TRBJ1-1	NA	NA	TRBV5-4	TGTGCCAGCAGCCCCAGAAACGAAGGGAGCACTGAAGCTTTCTTT	CASSPRNEGSTEAFF
TRBJ2-1	NA	NA	TRBV9	TGTGCCAGCAGCGTAGCTTTAGGGGGAGACGGTAGGGATGAGCAGTTCTTC	CASSVALGGDGRDEQFF
TRBJ1-1	TRBD1	few	TRBV18	TGTGCCAGCTCACAACTGACAGGGAACGAAGCTTTCTTT	CASSQLTGNEAFF